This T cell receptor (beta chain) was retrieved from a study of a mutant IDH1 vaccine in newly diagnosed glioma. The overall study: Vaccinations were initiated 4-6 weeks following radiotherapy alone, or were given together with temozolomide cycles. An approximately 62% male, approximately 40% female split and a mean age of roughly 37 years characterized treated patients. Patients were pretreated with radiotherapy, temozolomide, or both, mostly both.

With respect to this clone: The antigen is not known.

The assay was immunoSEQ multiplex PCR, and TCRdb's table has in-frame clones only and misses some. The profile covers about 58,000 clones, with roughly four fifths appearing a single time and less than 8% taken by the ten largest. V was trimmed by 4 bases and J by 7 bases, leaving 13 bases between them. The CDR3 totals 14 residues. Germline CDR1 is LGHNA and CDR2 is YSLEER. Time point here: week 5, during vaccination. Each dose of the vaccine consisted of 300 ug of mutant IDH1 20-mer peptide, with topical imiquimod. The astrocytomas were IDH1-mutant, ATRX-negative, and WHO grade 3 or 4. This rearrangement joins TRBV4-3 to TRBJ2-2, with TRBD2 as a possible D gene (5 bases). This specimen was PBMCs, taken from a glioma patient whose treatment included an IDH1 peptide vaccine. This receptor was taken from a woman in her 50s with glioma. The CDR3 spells CASSPTRGDGELFF. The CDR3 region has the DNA TGCGCCAGCAGCCCCACACGGGGTGACGGGGAGCTGTTTTTT.